The clone carrying this T cell receptor beta chain was seen only a few times. Its antigen is not known. Researchers ran the PCR with 60 Vbeta and 13 Jbeta primers. The method was immunoSEQ multiplex PCR; TCRdb's version includes in-frame clones alone and lacks a portion of them. The top ten hold 4% of the sample, which has some 97,000 clones, under 80% seen once. The CDR3 spans 16 residues. V was clipped by 5 bases and J by 3 bases, with 22 bases between them. In germline, CDR1 is SQVTM, CDR2 ANQGSEA. The sample originates from a study of cytomegalovirus exposure and HLA in healthy donors. Looking at the study overall: Approximately 180 million T cells yielded some 100 million unique TCR beta sequences, as an earlier analysis found.

Study-wide results and limits: TCR beta V segments were, for the most part, productive about 90% or about 30% of the time in an earlier analysis. Diagnosis of cytomegalovirus status made by the classifier reportedly showed high specificity and sensitivity.

The gene calls are TRBV29-1 and TRBJ1-2; a possible D gene is TRBD1 (5 bases). The sequenced material came from PBMCs. The clonotype was recovered from a woman aged 45-60 years in good health and CMV-seropositive. Here the CDR3 reads CSVPSWAGGRDYGYTF. For the CDR3, the DNA is TGCAGCGTTCCCTCTTGGGCCGGGGGTAGGGACTATGGCTACACCTTC.